The T cell receptor (beta chain) described here comes from a study of immune heterogeneity within non-small cell lung tumors. Study-level results: Local T-cell clonality tracked local tumor mutational burden; the correlation was moderate but significant (R approximately 0.34). Between individual patients, the high-frequency T-cell receptor beta clonotypes largely differed. Identical dominant CDR3 beta clonotypes were found repeatedly across the tumor sites of a single patient, and these appeared alongside high-frequency clones that were unique to particular tumor locations.

This clonotype showed up just a few times. Its cognate antigen is unknown. The template for each sample was 450 to 750 ng of genomic DNA, which had been extracted from bulk tumor tissue. Several biopsies were collected from each primary tumor during surgery. They were spaced as far apart as possible within the tumor mass. Patients with untreated, newly diagnosed non-small cell lung cancer underwent curative surgery. Newly diagnosed non-small cell lung cancer patients undergoing curative-intent surgery served as donors. The CDR3 runs to 16 residues. CDR1 is SGHRS, CDR2 YFSETQ, per germline. V lost 1 base and J lost 5, with 18 bases in between. TCR beta CDR3 was amplified by multiplex PCR using 32 V and 13 J primers. TCRdb redid the calling of the multiplex PCR reads with MiXCR, one entry per CDR3 protein. This table has 10,000 to 12,000 distinct CDR3 sequences, 25% to 35% appearing once.

Sequenced material: lung tumor tissue. The rearrangement joins TRBV5-1 to TRBJ1-1; unclear D gene. The receptor was isolated from a woman aged 55-69 years with non-small cell lung cancer. CDR3 bases: TGCGCCAGCAGCTTGAAGGGCCGGGGAACGGAAACTGAAGCTTTCTTT. Translated: CASSLKGRGTETEAFF.